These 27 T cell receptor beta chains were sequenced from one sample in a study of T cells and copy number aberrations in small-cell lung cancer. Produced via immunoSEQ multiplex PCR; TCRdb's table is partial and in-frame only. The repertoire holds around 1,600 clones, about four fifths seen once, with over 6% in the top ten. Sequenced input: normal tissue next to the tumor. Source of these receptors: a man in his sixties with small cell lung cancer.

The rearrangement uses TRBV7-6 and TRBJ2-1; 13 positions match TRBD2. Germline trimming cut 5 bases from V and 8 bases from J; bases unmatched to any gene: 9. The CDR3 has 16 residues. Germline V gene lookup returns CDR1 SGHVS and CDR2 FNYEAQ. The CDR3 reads CASSPPPLAGGYEQFF. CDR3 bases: TGTGCCAGCAGCCCACCGCCACTAGCGGGAGGGTATGAGCAGTTCTTC. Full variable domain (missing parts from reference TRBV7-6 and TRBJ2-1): GAGVSQSPRYKVTKRGQDVALRCDPISGHVSLYWYRQALGQGPEFLTYFNYEAQQDKSGLPNDRFSAERPEGSISTLTIQRTEQRDSAMYRCASSPPPLAGGYEQFFGPGTRLTVL.

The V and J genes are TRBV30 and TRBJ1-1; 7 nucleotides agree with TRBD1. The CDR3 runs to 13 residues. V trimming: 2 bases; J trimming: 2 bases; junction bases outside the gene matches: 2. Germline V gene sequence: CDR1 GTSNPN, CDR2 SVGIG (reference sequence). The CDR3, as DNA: TGTGCCTGGAGTAGACAGGGAAACACTGAAGCTTTCTTT. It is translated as CAWSRQGNTEAFF.

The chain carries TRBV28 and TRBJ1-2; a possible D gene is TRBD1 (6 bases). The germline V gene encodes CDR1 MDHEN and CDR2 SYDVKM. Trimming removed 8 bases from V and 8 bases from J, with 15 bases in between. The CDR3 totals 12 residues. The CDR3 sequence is CASERDNRGYTF. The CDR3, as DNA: TGTGCCAGCGAGCGGGACAATCGCGGCTACACCTTC.

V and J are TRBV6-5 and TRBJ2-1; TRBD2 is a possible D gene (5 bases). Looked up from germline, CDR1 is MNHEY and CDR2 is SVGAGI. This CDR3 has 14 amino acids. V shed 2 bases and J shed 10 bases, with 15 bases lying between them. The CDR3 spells CASSYVGHRGEQFF. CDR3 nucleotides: TGTGCCAGCAGTTACGTTGGCCACCGAGGGGAGCAGTTCTTC.

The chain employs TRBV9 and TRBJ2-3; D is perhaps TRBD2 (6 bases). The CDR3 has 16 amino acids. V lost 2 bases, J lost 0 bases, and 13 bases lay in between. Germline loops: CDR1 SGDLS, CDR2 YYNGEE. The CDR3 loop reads CASSVGGEYSTDTQYF. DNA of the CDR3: TGTGCCAGCAGCGTTGGCGGGGAATATAGCACAGATACGCAGTATTTT.

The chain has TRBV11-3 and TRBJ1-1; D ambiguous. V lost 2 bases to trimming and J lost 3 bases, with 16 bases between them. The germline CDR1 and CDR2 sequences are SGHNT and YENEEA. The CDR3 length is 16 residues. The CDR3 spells CASSLSPGLTYTEAFF. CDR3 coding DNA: TGTGCCAGCAGCTTAAGTCCGGGATTGACATACACTGAAGCTTTCTTT. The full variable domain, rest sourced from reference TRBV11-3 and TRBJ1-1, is EAGVVQSPRYKIIEKKQPVAFWCNPISGHNTLYWYLQNLGQGPELLIRYENEEAVDDSQLPKDRFSAERLKGVDSTLKIQPAELGDSAVYLCASSLSPGLTYTEAFFGQGTRLTVV.

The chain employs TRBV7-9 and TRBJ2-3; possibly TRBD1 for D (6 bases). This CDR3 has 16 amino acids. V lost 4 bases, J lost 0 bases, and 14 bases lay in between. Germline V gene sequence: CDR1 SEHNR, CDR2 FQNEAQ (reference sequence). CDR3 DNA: TGTGCCAGCAGCTCCCTCTCCGGACAGAGCACAGATACGCAGTATTTT. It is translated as CASSSLSGQSTDTQYF. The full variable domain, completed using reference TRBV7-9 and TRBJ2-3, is DTGVSQNPRHKITKRGQNVTFRCDPISEHNRLYWYRQTLGQGPEFLTYFQNEAQLEKSRLLSDRFSAERPKGSFSTLEIQRTEQGDSAMYLCASSSLSGQSTDTQYFGPGTRLTVL.

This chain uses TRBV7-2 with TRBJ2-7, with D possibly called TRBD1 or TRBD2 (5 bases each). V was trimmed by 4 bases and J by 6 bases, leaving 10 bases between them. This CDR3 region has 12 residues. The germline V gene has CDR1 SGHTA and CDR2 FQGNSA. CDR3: CASSYYGTEQYF. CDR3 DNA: TGTGCCAGCAGCTATTACGGGACCGAGCAGTACTTC.

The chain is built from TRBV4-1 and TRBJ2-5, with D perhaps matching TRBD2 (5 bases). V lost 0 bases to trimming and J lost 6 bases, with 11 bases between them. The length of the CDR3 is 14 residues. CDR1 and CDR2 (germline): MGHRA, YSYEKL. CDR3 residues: CASSQEEVGKTQYF. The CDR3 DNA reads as TGCGCCAGCAGCCAAGAAGAGGTCGGGAAGACCCAGTACTTC.

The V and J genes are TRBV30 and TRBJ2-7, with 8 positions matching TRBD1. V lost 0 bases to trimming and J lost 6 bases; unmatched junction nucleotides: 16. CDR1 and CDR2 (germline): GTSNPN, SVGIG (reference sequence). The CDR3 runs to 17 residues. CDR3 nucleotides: TGTGCCTGGAGTGTAGGGTCAGCAATCAGGGGGCGGGCCGAGCAGTACTTC. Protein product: CAWSVGSAIRGRAEQYF. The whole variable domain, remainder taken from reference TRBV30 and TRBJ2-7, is SQTIHQWPATLVQPVGSPLSLECTVEGTSNPNLYWYRQAAGRGLQLLFYSVGIGQISSEVPQNLSASRPQDRQFILSSKKLLLSDSGFYLCAWSVGSAIRGRAEQYFGPGTRLTVT.

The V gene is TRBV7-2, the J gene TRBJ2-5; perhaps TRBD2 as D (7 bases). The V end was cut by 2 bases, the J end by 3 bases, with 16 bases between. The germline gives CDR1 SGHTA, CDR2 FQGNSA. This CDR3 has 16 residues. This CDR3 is CASSLNGQGTKETQYF. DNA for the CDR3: TGTGCCAGCAGCTTAAATGGTCAGGGGACTAAAGAGACCCAGTACTTC.

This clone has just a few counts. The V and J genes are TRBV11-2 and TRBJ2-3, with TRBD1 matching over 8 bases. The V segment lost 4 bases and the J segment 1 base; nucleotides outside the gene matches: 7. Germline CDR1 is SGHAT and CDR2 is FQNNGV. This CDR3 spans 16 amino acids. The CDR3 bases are TGTGCCAGCAGCTGGTTAGGGACAGGAGGCACAGATACGCAGTATTTT. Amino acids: CASSWLGTGGTDTQYF. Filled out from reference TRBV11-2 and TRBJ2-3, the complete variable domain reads EAGVAQSPRYKIIEKRQSVAFWCNPISGHATLYWYQQILGQGPKLLIQFQNNGVVDDSQLPKDRFSAERLKGVDSTLKIQPAKLEDSAVYLCASSWLGTGGTDTQYFGPGTRLTVL.

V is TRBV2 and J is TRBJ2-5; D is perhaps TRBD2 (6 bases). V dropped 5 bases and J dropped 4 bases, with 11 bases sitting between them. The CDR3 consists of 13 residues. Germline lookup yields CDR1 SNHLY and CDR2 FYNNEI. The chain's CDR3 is CASSFMGGETQYF. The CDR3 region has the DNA TGTGCCAGCAGTTTCATGGGGGGAGAGACCCAGTACTTC.

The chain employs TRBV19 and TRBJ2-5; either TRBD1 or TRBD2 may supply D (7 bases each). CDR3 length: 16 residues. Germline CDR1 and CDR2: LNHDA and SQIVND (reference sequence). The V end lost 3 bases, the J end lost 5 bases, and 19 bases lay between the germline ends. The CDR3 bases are TGTGCCAGTAGTATTGGGACTAACACAGGGGTGGAGACCCAGTACTTC. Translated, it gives CASSIGTNTGVETQYF.

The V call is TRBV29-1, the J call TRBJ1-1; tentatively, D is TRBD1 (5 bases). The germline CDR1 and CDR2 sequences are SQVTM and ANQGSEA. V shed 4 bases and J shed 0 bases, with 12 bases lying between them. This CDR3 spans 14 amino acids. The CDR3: CSVVGAGMNTEAFF. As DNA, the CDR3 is TGCAGCGTTGTAGGTGCAGGGATGAACACTGAAGCTTTCTTT. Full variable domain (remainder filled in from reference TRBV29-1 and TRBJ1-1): SAVISQKPSRDICQRGTSLTIQCQVDSQVTMMFWYRQQPGQSLTLIATANQGSEATYESGFVIDKFPISRPNLTFSTLTVSNMSPEDSSIYLCSVVGAGMNTEAFFGQGTRLTVV.

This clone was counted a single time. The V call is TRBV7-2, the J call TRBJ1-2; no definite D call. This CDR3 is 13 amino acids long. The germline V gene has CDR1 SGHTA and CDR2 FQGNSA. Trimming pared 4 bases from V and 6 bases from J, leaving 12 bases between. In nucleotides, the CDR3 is TGTGCCAGCAGCTCGGGGAATATCGATGGCTACACCTTC. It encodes CASSSGNIDGYTF.

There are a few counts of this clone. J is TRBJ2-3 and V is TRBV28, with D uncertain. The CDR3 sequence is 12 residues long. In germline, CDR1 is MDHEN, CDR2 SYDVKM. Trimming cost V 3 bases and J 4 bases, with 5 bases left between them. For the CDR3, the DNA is TGTGCCAGCAGTTTCCCCTCAGATACGCAGTATTTT. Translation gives CASSFPSDTQYF.

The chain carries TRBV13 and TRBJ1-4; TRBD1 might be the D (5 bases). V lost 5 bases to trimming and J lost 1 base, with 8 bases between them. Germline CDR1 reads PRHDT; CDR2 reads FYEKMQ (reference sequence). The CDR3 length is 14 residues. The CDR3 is CASSPGITNEKLFF. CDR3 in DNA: TGTGCCAGCAGCCCAGGGATAACTAATGAAAAACTGTTTTTT.

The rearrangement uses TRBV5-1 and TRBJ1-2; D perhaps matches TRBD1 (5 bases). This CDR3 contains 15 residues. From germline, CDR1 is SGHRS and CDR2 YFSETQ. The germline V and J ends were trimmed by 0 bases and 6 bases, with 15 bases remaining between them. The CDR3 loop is CASSLEGVPTDGYTF. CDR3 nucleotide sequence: TGCGCCAGCAGCTTGGAAGGGGTACCCACGGATGGCTACACCTTC. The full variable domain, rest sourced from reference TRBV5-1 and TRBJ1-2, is KAGVTQTPRYLIKTRGQQVTLSCSPISGHRSVSWYQQTPGQGLQFLFEYFSETQRNKGNFPGRFSGRQFSNSRSEMNVSTLELGDSALYLCASSLEGVPTDGYTFGSGTRLTVV.

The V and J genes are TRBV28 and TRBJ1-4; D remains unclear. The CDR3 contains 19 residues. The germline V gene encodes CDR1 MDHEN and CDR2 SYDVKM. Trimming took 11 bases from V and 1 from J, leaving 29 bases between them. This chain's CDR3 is CAGPRLWLKQRKTNEKLFF. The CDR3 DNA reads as TGTGCCGGCCCCCGGCTCTGGCTGAAGCAAAGGAAAACTAATGAAAAACTGTTTTTT.

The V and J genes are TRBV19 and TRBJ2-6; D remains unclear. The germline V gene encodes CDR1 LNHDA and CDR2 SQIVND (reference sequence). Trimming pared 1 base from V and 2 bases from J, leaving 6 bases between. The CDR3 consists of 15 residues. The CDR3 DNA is TGTGCCAGTAGTATAGGGCAGGCTGGGGCCAACGTCCTGACTTTC. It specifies CASSIGQAGANVLTF.

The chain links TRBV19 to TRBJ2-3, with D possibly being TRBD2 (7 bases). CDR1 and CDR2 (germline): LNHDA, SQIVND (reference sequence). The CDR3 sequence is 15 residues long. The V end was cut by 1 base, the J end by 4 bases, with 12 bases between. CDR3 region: CASSIVRGGADTQYF. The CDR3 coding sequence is TGTGCCAGTAGTATAGTAAGGGGGGGTGCAGATACGCAGTATTTT.

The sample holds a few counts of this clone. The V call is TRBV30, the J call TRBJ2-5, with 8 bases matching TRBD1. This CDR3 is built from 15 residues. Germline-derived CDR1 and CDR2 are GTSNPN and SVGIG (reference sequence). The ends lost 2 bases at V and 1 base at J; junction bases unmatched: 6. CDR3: CAWSRGQEIQETQYF. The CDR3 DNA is TGTGCCTGGAGTAGGGGACAGGAGATCCAAGAGACCCAGTACTTC.

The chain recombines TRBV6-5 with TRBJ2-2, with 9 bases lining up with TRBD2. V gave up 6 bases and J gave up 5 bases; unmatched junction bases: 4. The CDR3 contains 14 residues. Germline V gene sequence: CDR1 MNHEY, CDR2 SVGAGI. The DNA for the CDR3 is TGTGCCAGCAGGAGACTAGCGGCAACCGGGGAGCTGTTTTTT. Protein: CASRRLAATGELFF.

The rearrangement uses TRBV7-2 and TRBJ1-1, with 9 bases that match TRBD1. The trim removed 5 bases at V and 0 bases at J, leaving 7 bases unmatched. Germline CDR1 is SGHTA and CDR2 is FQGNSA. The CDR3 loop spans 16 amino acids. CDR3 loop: CASSTNRGLMNTEAFF. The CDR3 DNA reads TGTGCCAGCAGCACCAACAGGGGGCTTATGAACACTGAAGCTTTCTTT.

CDR3 protein: CASSQAPGQGIVGYGYTF. CDR3 DNA sequence: TGCGCCAGCAGCCAAGCCCCGGGACAGGGAATCGTAGGATATGGCTACACCTTC. This sequence joins TRBV4-1 and TRBJ1-2; 9 bases line up with TRBD1. CDR3 size: 18 residues. J was trimmed by 5 bases and V by 1 base; bases with no gene match: 14. Germline V gene lookup returns CDR1 MGHRA and CDR2 YSYEKL.

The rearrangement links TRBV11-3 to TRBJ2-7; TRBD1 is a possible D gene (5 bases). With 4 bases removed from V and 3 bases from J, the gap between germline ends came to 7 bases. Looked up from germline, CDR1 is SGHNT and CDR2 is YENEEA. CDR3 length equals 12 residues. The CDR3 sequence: CASSSRVYEQYF. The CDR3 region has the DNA TGTGCCAGCAGCTCCAGGGTCTACGAGCAGTACTTC.